The source of this TCR beta chain is a study of blood T cell repertoires in COVID-19. For the study at large: Samples taken during acute and convalescent COVID-19 were collected in the United States, Italy and Spain. In each case, the material was cDNA or gDNA derived from T cells, B-cell-depleted T cells, or PBMCs.

The V and J ends lost 5 bases and 5 bases respectively, with 13 bases between them. Germline CDR1 and CDR2: KGHSH and LQKENI. CDR3 length equals 15 residues. TCRdb's table, derived via immunoSEQ multiplex PCR, lists solely in-frame clones and lacks some. This repertoire shows 100,000 or so clones, approximately 84% found once; its top ten account for roughly 7.3%. This TCR was sampled from a man under 40 in a cohort sampled during active COVID-19. This rearrangement joins TRBV18 to TRBJ1-6, with a tentative D call TRBD1 (5 bases). The specimen was peripheral blood. The CDR3 here is CASSKSEGNNSPLHF. The DNA for the CDR3 is TGTGCCAGCTCAAAGTCGGAGGGGAATAATTCACCCCTCCACTTT.